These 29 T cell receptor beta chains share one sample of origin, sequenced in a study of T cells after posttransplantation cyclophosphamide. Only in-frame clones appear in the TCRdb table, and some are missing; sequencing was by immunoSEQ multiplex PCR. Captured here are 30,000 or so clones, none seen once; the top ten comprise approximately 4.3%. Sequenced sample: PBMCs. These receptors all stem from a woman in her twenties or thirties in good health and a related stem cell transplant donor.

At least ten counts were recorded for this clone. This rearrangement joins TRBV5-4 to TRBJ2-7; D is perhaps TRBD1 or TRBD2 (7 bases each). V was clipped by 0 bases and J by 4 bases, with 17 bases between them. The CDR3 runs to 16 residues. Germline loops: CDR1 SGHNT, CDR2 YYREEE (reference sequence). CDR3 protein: CASSLDHRQGGYEQYF. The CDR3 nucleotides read TGTGCCAGCAGCTTGGATCACCGACAGGGAGGGTACGAGCAGTACTTC.

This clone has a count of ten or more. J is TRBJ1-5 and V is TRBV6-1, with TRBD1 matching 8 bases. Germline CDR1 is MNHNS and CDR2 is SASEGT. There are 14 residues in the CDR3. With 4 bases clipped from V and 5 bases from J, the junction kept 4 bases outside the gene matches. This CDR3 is CASSAGTGYQPQHF. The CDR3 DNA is TGTGCCAGCAGTGCCGGGACAGGCTATCAGCCCCAGCATTTT.

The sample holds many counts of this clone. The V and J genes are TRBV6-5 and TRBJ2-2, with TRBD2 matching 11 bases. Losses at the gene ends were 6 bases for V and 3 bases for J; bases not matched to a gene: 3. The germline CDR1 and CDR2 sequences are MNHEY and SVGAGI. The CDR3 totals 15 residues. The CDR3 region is CASSPLAGDTGELFF. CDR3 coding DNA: TGTGCCAGCAGCCCACTAGCGGGGGACACCGGGGAGCTGTTTTTT.

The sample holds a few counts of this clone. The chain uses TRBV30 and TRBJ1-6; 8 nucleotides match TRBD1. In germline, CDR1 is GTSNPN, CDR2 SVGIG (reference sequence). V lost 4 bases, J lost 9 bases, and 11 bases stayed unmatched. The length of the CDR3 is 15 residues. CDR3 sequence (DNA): TGTGCCTGGAAGCCTTTGACAGGGGATGGTTCACCCCTCCACTTT. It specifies CAWKPLTGDGSPLHF. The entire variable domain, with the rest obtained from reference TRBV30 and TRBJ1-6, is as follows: SQTIHQWPATLVQPVGSPLSLECTVEGTSNPNLYWYRQAAGRGLQLLFYSVGIGQISSEVPQNLSASRPQDRQFILSSKKLLLSDSGFYLCAWKPLTGDGSPLHFGNGTRLTVT.

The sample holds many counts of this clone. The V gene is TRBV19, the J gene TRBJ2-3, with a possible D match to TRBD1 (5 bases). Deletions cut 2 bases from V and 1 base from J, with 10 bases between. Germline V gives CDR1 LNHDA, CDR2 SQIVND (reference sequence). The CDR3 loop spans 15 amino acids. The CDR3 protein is CASSIMGLGTDTQYF. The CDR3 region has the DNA TGTGCCAGTAGTATAATGGGGCTTGGCACAGATACGCAGTATTTT.

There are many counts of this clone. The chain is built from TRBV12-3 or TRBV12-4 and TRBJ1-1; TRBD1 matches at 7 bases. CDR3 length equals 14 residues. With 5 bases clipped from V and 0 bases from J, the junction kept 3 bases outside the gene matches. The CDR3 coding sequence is TGTGCCAGCAGTCAGGGACAGATGAACACTGAAGCTTTCTTT. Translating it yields CASSQGQMNTEAFF.

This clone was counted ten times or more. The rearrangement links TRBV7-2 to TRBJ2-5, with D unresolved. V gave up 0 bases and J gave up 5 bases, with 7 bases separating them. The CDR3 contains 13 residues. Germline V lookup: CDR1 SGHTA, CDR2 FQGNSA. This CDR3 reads CASSLAFRETQYF. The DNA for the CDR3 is TGTGCCAGCAGCTTAGCATTCCGGGAGACCCAGTACTTC. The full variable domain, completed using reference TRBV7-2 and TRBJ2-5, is GAGVSQSPSNKVTEKGKDVELRCDPISGHTALYWYRQSLGQGLEFLIYFQGNSAPDKSGLPSDRFSAERTGGSVSTLTIQRTQQEDSAVYLCASSLAFRETQYFGPGTRLLVL.

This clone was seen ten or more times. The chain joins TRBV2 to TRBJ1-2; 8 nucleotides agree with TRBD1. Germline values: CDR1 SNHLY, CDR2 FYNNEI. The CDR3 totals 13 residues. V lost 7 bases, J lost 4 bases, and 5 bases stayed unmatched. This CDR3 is CASIRQGFYGYTF. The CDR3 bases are TGTGCCAGCATCCGACAGGGGTTCTATGGCTACACCTTC.

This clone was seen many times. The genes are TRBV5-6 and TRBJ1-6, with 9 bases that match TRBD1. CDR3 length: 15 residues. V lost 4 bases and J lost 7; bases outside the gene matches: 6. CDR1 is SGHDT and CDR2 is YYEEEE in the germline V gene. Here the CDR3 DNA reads TGTGCCAGCAGCATCCGGGACAGGGCCAATTCACCCCTCCACTTT. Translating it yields CASSIRDRANSPLHF.

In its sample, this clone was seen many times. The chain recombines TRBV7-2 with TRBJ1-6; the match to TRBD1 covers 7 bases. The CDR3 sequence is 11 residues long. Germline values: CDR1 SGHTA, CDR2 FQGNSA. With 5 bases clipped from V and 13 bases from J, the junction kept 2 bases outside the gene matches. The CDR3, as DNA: TGTGCCAGCAGCAGAGGGGGCCCCCTCCACTTT. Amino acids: CASSRGGPLHF.

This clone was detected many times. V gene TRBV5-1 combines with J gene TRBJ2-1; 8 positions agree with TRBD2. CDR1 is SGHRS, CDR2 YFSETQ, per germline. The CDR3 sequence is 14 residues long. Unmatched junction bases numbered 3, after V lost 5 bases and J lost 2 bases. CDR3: CASRLAETYNEQFF. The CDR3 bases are TGCGCCAGCAGACTAGCGGAAACCTACAATGAGCAGTTCTTC.

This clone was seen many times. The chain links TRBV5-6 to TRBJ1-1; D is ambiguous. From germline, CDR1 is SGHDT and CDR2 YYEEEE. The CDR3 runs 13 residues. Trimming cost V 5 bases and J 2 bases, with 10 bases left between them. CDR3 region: CASRKGTNTEAFF. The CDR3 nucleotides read TGTGCCAGCAGGAAGGGTACAAACACTGAAGCTTTCTTT.

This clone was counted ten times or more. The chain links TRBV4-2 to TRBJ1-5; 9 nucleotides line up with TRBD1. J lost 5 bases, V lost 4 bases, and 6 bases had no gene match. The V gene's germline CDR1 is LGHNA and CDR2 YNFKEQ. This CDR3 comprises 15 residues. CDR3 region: CASSLADRGDQPQHF. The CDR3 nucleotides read TGTGCCAGCAGCCTAGCGGACAGGGGAGATCAGCCCCAGCATTTT.

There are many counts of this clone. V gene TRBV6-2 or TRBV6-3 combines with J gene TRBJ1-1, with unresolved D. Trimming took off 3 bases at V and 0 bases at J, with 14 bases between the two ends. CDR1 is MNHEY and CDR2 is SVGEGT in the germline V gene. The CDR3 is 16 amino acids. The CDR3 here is CASSYSSGTVNTEAFF. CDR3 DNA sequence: TGTGCCAGCAGTTATAGTTCCGGAACAGTGAACACTGAAGCTTTCTTT.

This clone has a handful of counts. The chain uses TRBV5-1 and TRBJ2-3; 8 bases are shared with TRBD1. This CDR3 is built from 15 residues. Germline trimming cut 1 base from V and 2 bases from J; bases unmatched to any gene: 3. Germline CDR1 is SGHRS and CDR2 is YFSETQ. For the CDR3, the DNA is TGCGCCAGCAGCTTGTCGGGACAGGACACAGATACGCAGTATTTT. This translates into CASSLSGQDTDTQYF.

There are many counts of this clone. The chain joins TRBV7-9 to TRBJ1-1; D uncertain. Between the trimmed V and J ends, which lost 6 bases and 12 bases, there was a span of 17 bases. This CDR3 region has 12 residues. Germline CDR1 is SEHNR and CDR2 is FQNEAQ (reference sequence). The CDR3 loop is CASRFNTFETFF. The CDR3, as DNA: TGTGCCAGCAGATTCAACACCTTCGAAACTTTCTTT.

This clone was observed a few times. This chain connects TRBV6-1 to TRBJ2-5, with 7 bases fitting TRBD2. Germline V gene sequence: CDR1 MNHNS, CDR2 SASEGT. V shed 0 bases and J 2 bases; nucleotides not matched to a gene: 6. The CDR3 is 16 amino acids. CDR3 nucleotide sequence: TGTGCCAGCAGTGAAGCGGGCGGGGGAGTACAAGAGACCCAGTACTTC. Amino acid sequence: CASSEAGGGVQETQYF.

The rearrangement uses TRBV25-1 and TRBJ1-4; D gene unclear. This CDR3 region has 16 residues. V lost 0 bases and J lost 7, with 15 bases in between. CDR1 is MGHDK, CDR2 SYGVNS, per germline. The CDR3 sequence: CASSEYSAGFSEKLFF. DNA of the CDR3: TGTGCCAGCAGTGAATACTCGGCAGGTTTTAGTGAAAAACTGTTTTTT.

CDR3 loop: CASSEASAGAGYGYTF. The CDR3, as DNA: TGTGCCAGCAGTGAAGCGTCCGCAGGGGCTGGGTATGGCTACACCTTC. The chain employs TRBV6-1 and TRBJ1-2; D may be TRBD1 (6 bases). This CDR3 has 16 residues. Germline V gives CDR1 MNHNS, CDR2 SASEGT. With 0 bases removed from V and 5 bases from J, the gap between germline ends came to 16 bases.

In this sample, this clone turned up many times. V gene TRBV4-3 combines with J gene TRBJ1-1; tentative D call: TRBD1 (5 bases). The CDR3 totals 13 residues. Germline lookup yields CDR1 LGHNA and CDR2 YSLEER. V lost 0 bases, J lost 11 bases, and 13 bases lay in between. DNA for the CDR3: TGCGCCAGCAGCCAAGATCAGGGACTCCTGGCTTTCTTT. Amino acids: CASSQDQGLLAFF.

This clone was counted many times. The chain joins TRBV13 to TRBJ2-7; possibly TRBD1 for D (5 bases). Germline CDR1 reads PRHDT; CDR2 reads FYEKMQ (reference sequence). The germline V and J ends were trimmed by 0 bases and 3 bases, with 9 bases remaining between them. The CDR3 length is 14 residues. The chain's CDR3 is CASSLGAQGYEQYF. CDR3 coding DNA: TGTGCCAGCAGCTTAGGGGCCCAGGGCTACGAGCAGTACTTC.

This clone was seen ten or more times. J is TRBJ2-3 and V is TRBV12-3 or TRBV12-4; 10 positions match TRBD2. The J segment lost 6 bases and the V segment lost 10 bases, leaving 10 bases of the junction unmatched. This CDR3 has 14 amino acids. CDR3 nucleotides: TGTGCCACCTCGGTAGCGGGGGGCTGGGATACGCAGTATTTT. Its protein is CATSVAGGWDTQYF.

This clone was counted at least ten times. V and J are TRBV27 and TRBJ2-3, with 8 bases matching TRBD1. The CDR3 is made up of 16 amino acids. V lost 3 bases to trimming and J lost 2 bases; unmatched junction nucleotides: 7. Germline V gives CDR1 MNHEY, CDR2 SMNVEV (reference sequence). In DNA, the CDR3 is TGTGCCAGCAGTTTTAAGGGGGACAGGCACACAGATACGCAGTATTTT. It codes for CASSFKGDRHTDTQYF.

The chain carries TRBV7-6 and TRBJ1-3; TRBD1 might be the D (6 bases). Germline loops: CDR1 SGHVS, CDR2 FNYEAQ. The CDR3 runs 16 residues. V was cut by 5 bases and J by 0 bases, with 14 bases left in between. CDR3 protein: CASSQGQSGSGNTIYF. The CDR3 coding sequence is TGTGCCAGCAGCCAAGGACAGTCGGGCTCTGGAAACACCATATATTTT. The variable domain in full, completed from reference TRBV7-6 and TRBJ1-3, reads GAGVSQSPRYKVTKRGQDVALRCDPISGHVSLYWYRQALGQGPEFLTYFNYEAQQDKSGLPNDRFSAERPEGSISTLTIQRTEQRDSAMYRCASSQGQSGSGNTIYFGEGSWLTVV.

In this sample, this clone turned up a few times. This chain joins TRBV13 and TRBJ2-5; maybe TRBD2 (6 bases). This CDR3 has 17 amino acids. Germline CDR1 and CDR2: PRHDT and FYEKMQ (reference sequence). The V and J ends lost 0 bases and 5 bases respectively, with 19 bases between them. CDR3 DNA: TGTGCCAGCAGCTTAGGGGGCAGGACTATCCTCGGGGAGACCCAGTACTTC. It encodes CASSLGGRTILGETQYF.

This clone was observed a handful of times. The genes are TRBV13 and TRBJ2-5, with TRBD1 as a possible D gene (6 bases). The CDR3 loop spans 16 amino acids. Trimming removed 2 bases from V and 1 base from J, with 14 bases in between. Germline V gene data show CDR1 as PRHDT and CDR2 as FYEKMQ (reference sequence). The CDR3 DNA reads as TGTGCCAGCAGCTTACTAAGGTCAGGGGCCCAAGAGACCCAGTACTTC. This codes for CASSLLRSGAQETQYF.

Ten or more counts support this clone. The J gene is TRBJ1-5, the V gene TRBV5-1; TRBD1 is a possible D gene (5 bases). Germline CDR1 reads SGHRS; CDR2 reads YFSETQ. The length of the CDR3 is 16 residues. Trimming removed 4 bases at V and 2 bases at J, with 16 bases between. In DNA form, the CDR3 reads TGCGCCAGCAGCCGGGGGGACGTAGGGGGCAATCAGCCCCAGCATTTT. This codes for CASSRGDVGGNQPQHF.

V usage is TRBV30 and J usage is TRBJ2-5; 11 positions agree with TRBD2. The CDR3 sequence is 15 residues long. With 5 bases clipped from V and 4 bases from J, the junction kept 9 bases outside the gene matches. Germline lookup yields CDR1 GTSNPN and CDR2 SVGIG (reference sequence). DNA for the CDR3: TGTGCCTGGGGAATTAGCGGGGGGGCCGCAGAGACCCAGTACTTC. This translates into CAWGISGGAAETQYF.

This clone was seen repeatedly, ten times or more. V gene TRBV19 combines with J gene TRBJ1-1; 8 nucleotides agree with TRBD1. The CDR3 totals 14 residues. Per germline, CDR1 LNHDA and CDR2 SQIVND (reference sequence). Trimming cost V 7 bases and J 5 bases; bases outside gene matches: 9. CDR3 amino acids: CASNVGQGGTEAFF. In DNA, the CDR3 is TGTGCCAGTAACGTCGGACAGGGAGGGACTGAAGCTTTCTTT.